This TCR beta chain originates from a study of breast tumors, draining lymph nodes, adjacent tissues. Findings and limits, study-wide: The data were judged consistent with most tumor T cells coming from lymph node and expanding in tumor. Tumor T cell lymph node origin was a supported hypothesis, not proven.

The sample holds many counts of this clonotype. Its target is not known. Samples came from axillary lymph nodes draining the breast cancer. TCRdb fed the multiplex PCR reads into MiXCR, producing one record per CDR3 protein. The sample lists about 130,000 distinct CDR3 sequences; 20% were seen once. This CDR3 contains 14 residues. With 6 bases clipped from V and 3 bases from J, the junction kept 4 bases outside the gene matches. Germline assignment: CDR1 MNHNY and CDR2 SVGAGI (reference sequence). The clonotype was recovered from a female donor with breast cancer. Some clones in this sample may be carry-over from other donors' samples. Sequenced sample: axillary lymph node tissue. The V call is TRBV6-6, the J call TRBJ1-3, with 8 bases matching TRBD1. The CDR3 DNA reads TGTGCCAGCAGCAGAACAGGGGGTGGAAACACCATATATTTT. It codes for CASSRTGGGNTIYF.